Reported below is one T cell receptor (beta chain). The antigen remains undetermined. CDR3 size: 16 residues. V trimming: 0 bases; J trimming: 2 bases; junction bases outside the gene matches: 5. In germline, CDR1 is MNHEY, CDR2 SVGAGI. The data were taken from a study of T cell responses to AZD1222 COVID-19 vaccine. Findings and limits, study-wide: The span of vaccine-associated CD4 TCRs extended across spike, with dominance at 160-218 and 743-854. Baseline seropositivity occurred in only a handful of AZD1222 recipients. Spike-specific TCR breadth and depth both grew after two AZD1222 doses. White British donors predominated, females outnumbered males, and clonal diversity was possibly underestimated.

TCRdb keeps only in-frame clones here, not all; method: immunoSEQ multiplex PCR. Of about 89,000 clones detected, more than 70% appear once; the ten largest clones hold around 5.4%. The origin of this receptor is an adult who received the AZD1222 COVID-19 vaccine. The rearrangement joins TRBV6-5 to TRBJ2-7, with 9 positions matching TRBD2. The sample was peripheral blood, taken 28 days after the second AZD1222 dose. CDR3 DNA: TGTGCCAGCAGTTACTCGACAGCGGGGGGTACCTACGAGCAGTACTTC. This gives the protein CASSYSTAGGTYEQYF.